These 3 T cell receptor beta chains share one sample of origin, sequenced in a study of blood T cell repertoires in COVID-19. Clones were read by immunoSEQ multiplex PCR, and TCRdb kept only the in-frame ones, dropping some. This sample has over 300,000 clones, with nearly 90% found just once. The source material was peripheral blood. The receptors shown here come from a young man with active or convalescent COVID-19.

The genes are TRBV3-1 (or the pseudogene TRBV3-2) and TRBJ2-4; 8 nucleotides agree with TRBD1. This CDR3 region has 20 residues. V dropped 4 bases and J dropped 0; count of bases not matched to a gene: 17. Germline CDR1 LGHDT, CDR2 YNNKEL (reference sequence). This chain's CDR3 is CASSPTGTGDIKIAKNIQYF. The CDR3 DNA reads TGTGCCAGCAGCCCGACCGGGACAGGAGACATCAAGATAGCCAAAAACATTCAGTACTTC.

J is TRBJ1-5 and V is TRBV28; D unresolved. Trimming removed 4 bases at V and 7 bases at J, with 8 bases between. Germline lookup yields CDR1 MDHEN and CDR2 SYDVKM. The CDR3 spans 12 residues. DNA for the CDR3: TGTGCCAGCAGTTCCCTATTCCAGCCCCAGCATTTT. It specifies CASSSLFQPQHF.

The CDR3 reads CASSSGQGAADTQYF. For the CDR3, the DNA is TGTGCCAGCAGTTCAGGACAGGGGGCGGCAGATACGCAGTATTTT. This chain links TRBV11-2 with TRBJ2-3; 11 bases line up with TRBD1. Per germline, CDR1 SGHAT and CDR2 FQNNGV. CDR3 length: 15 amino acids. The junction had 6 bases not matched to a gene; V was cut back by 6 bases and J by 4 bases.